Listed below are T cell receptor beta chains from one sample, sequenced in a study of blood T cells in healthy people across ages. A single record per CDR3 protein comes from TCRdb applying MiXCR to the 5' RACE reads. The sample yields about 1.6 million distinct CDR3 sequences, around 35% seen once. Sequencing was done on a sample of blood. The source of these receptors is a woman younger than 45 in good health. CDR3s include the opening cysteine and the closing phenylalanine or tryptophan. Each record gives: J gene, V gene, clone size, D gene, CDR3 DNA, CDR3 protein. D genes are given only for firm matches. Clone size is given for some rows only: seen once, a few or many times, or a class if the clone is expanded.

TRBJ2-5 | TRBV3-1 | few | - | TGTGCCAGCAGCCACCGGTTTTTGGGGTCCCAAGAGACCCAGTACTTC | CASSHRFLGSQETQYF
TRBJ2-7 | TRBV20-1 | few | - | TGCAGTGCTATACTGGCGGGAGAGCAGTACTTC | CSAILAGEQYF
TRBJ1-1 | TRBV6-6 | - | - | TGTGCCAGCAGCCCCCGCGGGGTTCCTGAAGCTTTCTTT | CASSPRGVPEAFF
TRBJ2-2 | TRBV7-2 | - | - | TGTGCCAGCAGCTTAGAGGGGTACGGGGAGCTGTTTTTT | CASSLEGYGELFF
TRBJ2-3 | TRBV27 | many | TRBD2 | TGTGCCAGCAGTTTATCCCGAGGGAGACTAGCGGGAGGGCATAGCACAGATACGCAGTATTTT | CASSLSRGRLAGGHSTDTQYF
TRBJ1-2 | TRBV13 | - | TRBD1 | TGTGCCAGCAGCTTTGGGCCCTCGGGGACAGGGTATCTCTATGGCTACACCTTC | CASSFGPSGTGYLYGYTF
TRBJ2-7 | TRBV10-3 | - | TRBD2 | TGTGCCATCAGTGAGACAACTAGCGGGGCCTACGAGCAGTACTTC | CAISETTSGAYEQYF
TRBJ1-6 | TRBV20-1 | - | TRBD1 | TGCAGTGCATGGACAGGGATTTTAGGTTCACCCCTCCACTTT | CSAWTGILGSPLHF
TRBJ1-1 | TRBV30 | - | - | TGTGCCTGGAGTGCCGCGTGGAATGAAGCTTTCTTT | CAWSAAWNEAFF
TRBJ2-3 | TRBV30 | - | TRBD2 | TGTGCCTCTGTAGCGGGAGGGGGTGATGTCCATACGCAGTATTTT | CASVAGGGDVHTQYF
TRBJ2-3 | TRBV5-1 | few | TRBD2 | TGCGCCAGCAGCTTTGGGGCTAGCGGAGGGGATACGCAGTATTTT | CASSFGASGGDTQYF
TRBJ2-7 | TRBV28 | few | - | TGTGCCAGCAGTCGTACAGTTTTAATTGGTTACGAGCAGTACTTC | CASSRTVLIGYEQYF